What follows are 3 T cell receptor beta chains derived from one specimen sequenced in a study of long-term antiretroviral therapy in people with HIV. Running of the v3.0 immunoSEQ assay took place at survey level. Sequenced by immunoSEQ multiplex PCR; TCRdb stores in-frame clones only, minus some. The sample gives tens of thousands of clones, 82% of which show up once; 6% to 7% is in the top ten. The source was unsorted PBMCs, collected 0.6 years after starting antiretroviral therapy. These receptors were collected from a young man with HIV.

Concerning this clone: One end of the junction is discordant with germline, which a read error may explain. The CDR3, as DNA: TGTGCTAGCAGCCGAAGGGGGGCCGGGGAGCTGTTTTTT. Encoded protein: CASSRRGAGELFF. V gene TRBV7-7 combines with J gene TRBJ2-2; D could derive from TRBD1 or TRBD2 (6 bases each). This CDR3 contains 13 residues. Germline V lookup: CDR1 SSHAT, CDR2 FNYEAQ (reference sequence).

This sequence joins TRBV7-2 and TRBJ2-5; 7 bases map to TRBD1. The CDR3 has 14 residues. Germline V lookup: CDR1 SGHTA, CDR2 FQGNSA. Trimming at V came to 3 bases and at J to 2 bases, leaving 3 bases not matched to a gene. Written as DNA, the CDR3 is TGTGCCAGCAGCTTGGGGACAGTTCAAGAGACCCAGTACTTC. The encoded protein is CASSLGTVQETQYF.

The chain has TRBV15 and TRBJ1-5; unclear D gene. With 0 bases removed from V and 10 bases from J, the gap between germline ends came to 10 bases. Germline CDR1 reads LNHNV; CDR2 reads YYDKDF (reference sequence). This CDR3 has 13 residues. The CDR3 DNA reads TGTGCCACCAGCAGAGATCCCCCCACACCCCAGCATTTT. It is translated as CATSRDPPTPQHF.